Following are 32 T cell receptor beta chains from one sample sequenced in a study of blood T cell repertoires in COVID-19. Method: immunoSEQ multiplex PCR; TCRdb's copy keeps in-frame clones and lacks some. Among around 68,000 clones listed, 70% to 85% were seen once. Material for sequencing was peripheral blood. These receptors originate from a woman aged 50 to 65 with acute or convalescent COVID-19.

The chain has TRBV4-1 and TRBJ2-2; no clear D gene. The CDR3 consists of 15 residues. Per the germline V gene, CDR1 is MGHRA and CDR2 is YSYEKL. V was shortened by 1 base and J by 4 bases, with 10 bases between the two germline ends. The CDR3 protein is CASSQVSPTTGELFF. CDR3 nucleotides: TGCGCCAGCAGCCAAGTGAGTCCCACCACCGGGGAGCTGTTTTTT.

The CDR3 loop is CASSEGPGTGDEKLFF. The CDR3 DNA sequence: TGTGCCAGCAGTGAGGGCCCAGGGACAGGGGATGAAAAACTGTTTTTT. The chain links TRBV6-1 to TRBJ1-4; 10 bases match TRBD1. The length of the CDR3 is 16 residues. The germline gives CDR1 MNHNS, CDR2 SASEGT. Trimming removed 3 bases from V and 6 bases from J; junction bases left unmatched: 7.

Only a few counts were recorded for this clone. The chain joins TRBV7-9 to TRBJ1-5, with a tentative D call TRBD1 (5 bases). Germline CDR1 is SEHNR and CDR2 is FQNEAQ (reference sequence). V was trimmed by 3 bases and J by 6 bases, leaving 12 bases between them. The CDR3 extends over 14 amino acids. CDR3 sequence: CASSLGGESQPQHF. The CDR3 DNA reads as TGTGCCAGCAGCTTGGGGGGAGAGAGTCAGCCCCAGCATTTT.

The genes are TRBV10-1 and TRBJ2-1; the D gene is possibly TRBD1 (6 bases). The length of the CDR3 is 18 residues. CDR1 is WNHNN, CDR2 SYGVQD, per germline (reference sequence). The germline V and J ends were trimmed by 3 bases and 3 bases, with 21 bases remaining between them. The DNA of the CDR3 is TGCGCCAGCAGTGAATACCCTACAGGGCCGGGAAGCTACAATGAGCAGTTCTTC. Amino acid sequence: CASSEYPTGPGSYNEQFF.

The chain links TRBV12-3 or TRBV12-4 to TRBJ2-7; D gene unclear. This CDR3 is built from 13 residues. V lost 2 bases to trimming and J lost 4 bases, with 9 bases between them. Here the CDR3 reads CASSLSRVYEQYF. CDR3 bases: TGTGCCAGCAGTTTATCCCGGGTTTACGAGCAGTACTTC.

The chain carries TRBV5-8 and TRBJ1-1; the D is unclear. With 4 bases removed from V and 2 bases from J, the gap between germline ends came to 9 bases. Germline V gene data show CDR1 as SGHTS and CDR2 as YDEGEE. The CDR3 consists of 13 residues. CDR3 sequence (DNA): TGTGCCAGCAGCCGCCGAGGAAACACTGAAGCTTTCTTT. Its translation is CASSRRGNTEAFF.

V is TRBV7-9 and J is TRBJ2-5; 9 bases line up with TRBD2. This CDR3 contains 15 residues. CDR1 SEHNR and CDR2 FQNEAQ come from the germline V gene (reference sequence). Trimming at V came to 3 bases and at J to 6 bases, leaving 8 bases not matched to a gene. For the CDR3, the DNA is TGTGCCAGCAGCTTTGCTAGCGGGGCCGCAAAGACCCAGTACTTC. Its protein is CASSFASGAAKTQYF.

The chain is built from TRBV27 and TRBJ2-7; possible D gene TRBD2, 5 bases. CDR1 and CDR2 (germline): MNHEY, SMNVEV (reference sequence). V was cut by 2 bases and J by 3 bases, with 11 bases left in between. The CDR3 covers 14 residues. Here the CDR3 reads CASSLGFEGYEQYF. The CDR3 DNA sequence: TGTGCCAGCAGTTTAGGGTTTGAGGGCTACGAGCAGTACTTC.

The chain links TRBV29-1 to TRBJ2-2; D is possibly TRBD1 (6 bases). V was clipped by 6 bases and J by 7 bases, with 18 bases between them. The CDR3 sequence is 14 residues long. From germline, CDR1 is SQVTM and CDR2 ANQGSEA. Here the CDR3 reads CSVRALQGIGELFF. In DNA, the CDR3 is TGCAGCGTGAGAGCCCTACAGGGAATCGGGGAGCTGTTTTTT.

The chain has TRBV5-4 and TRBJ2-3; possible D gene TRBD2, 6 bases. The CDR3 is made up of 14 amino acids. Germline-derived CDR1 and CDR2 are SGHNT and YYREEE (reference sequence). V lost 2 bases and J 8 bases, leaving 15 bases between the germline ends. CDR3 region: CASSFTNGGGTQYF. The CDR3 nucleotides read TGTGCCAGCAGCTTTACAAACGGGGGTGGTACGCAGTATTTT.

The chain joins TRBV29-1 to TRBJ1-2; TRBD1 matches 7 bases. The germline V gene has CDR1 SQVTM and CDR2 ANQGSEA. CDR3 length equals 15 residues. After removal of 7 bases from V and 1 base from J, the junction contained 12 bases not matched to a gene. The CDR3 DNA sequence: TGCAGCGGTTTTGTGGGGACAGATTATAACTATGGCTACACCTTC. It codes for CSGFVGTDYNYGYTF.

The V gene is TRBV28, the J gene TRBJ1-5, with 7 bases that match TRBD1. V dropped 2 bases and J dropped 6; count of bases not matched to a gene: 10. The CDR3 is made up of 16 amino acids. Germline assignment: CDR1 MDHEN and CDR2 SYDVKM. The CDR3 region is CASSLGVSGQPQPQHF. The CDR3 DNA reads TGTGCCAGCAGTTTAGGGGTGTCGGGACAGCCTCAGCCCCAGCATTTT. The whole variable domain, filled in from reference TRBV28 and TRBJ1-5, reads DVKVTQSSRYLVKRTGEKVFLECVQDMDHENMFWYRQDPGLGLRLIYFSYDVKMKEKGDIPEGYSVSREKKERFSLILESASTNQTSMYLCASSLGVSGQPQPQHFGDGTRLSIL.

The chain employs TRBV7-9 and TRBJ1-1, with 7 nucleotides matching TRBD1. This CDR3 is built from 15 residues. With 5 bases clipped from V and 2 bases from J, the junction kept 8 bases outside the gene matches. Germline V gene sequence: CDR1 SEHNR, CDR2 FQNEAQ (reference sequence). For the CDR3, the DNA is TGTGCCAGCAGCCCTCAAGGGACAGTCAACACTGAAGCTTTCTTT. Protein sequence: CASSPQGTVNTEAFF. Filled out from reference TRBV7-9 and TRBJ1-1, the complete variable domain reads DTGVSQNPRHKITKRGQNVTFRCDPISEHNRLYWYRQTLGQGPEFLTYFQNEAQLEKSRLLSDRFSAERPKGSFSTLEIQRTEQGDSAMYLCASSPQGTVNTEAFFGQGTRLTVV.

V gene TRBV5-5 combines with J gene TRBJ1-4; TRBD1 might be the D (5 bases). The V gene lost 0 bases and the J gene lost 2 bases, with 5 bases spanning the gap. Per germline, CDR1 SGHKS and CDR2 YYEKEE (reference sequence). The CDR3 is 14 amino acids. In DNA, the CDR3 is TGTGCCAGCAGCTTGGACAGGACTAATGAAAAACTGTTTTTT. Translated: CASSLDRTNEKLFF.

Turning to this clone: The junction departs from the called germline gene at one end, perhaps through a read error. Other DNA sequences within the sample encode an identical CDR3. V gene TRBV10-3 combines with J gene TRBJ2-2, with D tentatively TRBD2 (6 bases). The CDR3 extends over 14 amino acids. From germline, CDR1 is ENHRY and CDR2 SYGVKD. The DNA for the CDR3 is TGTGCCATCAATGCGGGACCGAACACCGGAGAGCTGTTTTTT. It yields the protein CAINAGPNTGELFF.

The chain recombines TRBV7-2 with TRBJ2-1, with 7 positions matching TRBD1. Germline CDR1 SGHTA, CDR2 FQGNSA. The CDR3 is 14 amino acids. Trimming at V came to 6 bases and at J to 5 bases, leaving 7 bases not matched to a gene. DNA for the CDR3: TGTGCCAGCAGTGTACAGGGGCTCGACAATGAGCAGTTCTTC. Its translation is CASSVQGLDNEQFF.

The rearrangement links TRBV9 to TRBJ2-7; 10 nucleotides match TRBD2. The trim removed 0 bases at V and 3 bases at J, leaving 6 bases unmatched. This CDR3 has 16 residues. Germline V gene sequence: CDR1 SGDLS, CDR2 YYNGEE. Here the CDR3 reads CASSVGGASGGYEQYF. DNA of the CDR3: TGTGCCAGCAGCGTAGGCGGGGCTAGCGGGGGCTACGAGCAGTACTTC.

The chain uses TRBV11-2 and TRBJ1-5; 10 bases line up with TRBD1. The CDR3 runs 15 residues. V lost 5 bases to trimming and J lost 2 bases; unmatched junction nucleotides: 3. CDR1 is SGHAT, CDR2 FQNNGV, per germline. Written as DNA, the CDR3 is TGTGCCAGCAGCACCGGACAGGGGGGCAATCAGCCCCAGCATTTT. This encodes CASSTGQGGNQPQHF.

This clone came up a few times. The V and J genes are TRBV19 and TRBJ2-5; tentatively, D is TRBD1 (5 bases). This CDR3 contains 15 residues. Germline-derived CDR1 and CDR2 are LNHDA and SQIVND (reference sequence). The V end was cut by 1 base, the J end by 5 bases, with 14 bases between. The CDR3 DNA reads TGTGCCAGTAGTATAGGGGCGCAGGGCGACGAGACCCAGTACTTC. Translating gives CASSIGAQGDETQYF.

This chain connects TRBV7-2 to TRBJ2-1, with 8 bases aligning to TRBD1. V trimming: 5 bases; J trimming: 7 bases; junction bases outside the gene matches: 10. Germline V gene sequence: CDR1 SGHTA, CDR2 FQGNSA. This CDR3 has 15 amino acids. The CDR3 region has the DNA TGTGCCAGCAGCCCAGGGGGCGGTGGAAGGAATGAGCAGTTCTTC. It codes for CASSPGGGGRNEQFF. The full variable domain, its missing parts supplied by reference TRBV7-2 and TRBJ2-1, is GAGVSQSPSNKVTEKGKDVELRCDPISGHTALYWYRQSLGQGLEFLIYFQGNSAPDKSGLPSDRFSAERTGGSVSTLTIQRTQQEDSAVYLCASSPGGGGRNEQFFGPGTRLTVL.

This clone is medium-sized. V gene TRBV6-5 combines with J gene TRBJ2-7, with 13 bases identical to TRBD2. The V gene's germline CDR1 is MNHEY and CDR2 SVGAGI. The CDR3 totals 14 residues. The ends lost 6 bases at V and 3 bases at J; junction bases unmatched: 2. The CDR3 sequence: CASRGLAGDYEQYF. As DNA, the CDR3 is TGTGCCAGCAGAGGACTAGCGGGAGACTACGAGCAGTACTTC.

This clone was found once. The rearrangement joins TRBV14 to TRBJ2-7; no definite D call. The CDR3 loop spans 13 amino acids. Germline CDR1 and CDR2: SGHDN and FVKESK. Trimming removed 0 bases at V and 2 bases at J, with 5 bases between. CDR3 sequence reads: CASSQEPAYEQYF. The CDR3 DNA is TGTGCCAGCAGCCAAGAACCGGCCTACGAGCAGTACTTC. Full variable domain (remainder filled in from reference TRBV14 and TRBJ2-7): EAGVTQFPSHSVIEKGQTVTLRCDPISGHDNLYWYRRVMGKEIKFLLHFVKESKQDESGMPNNRFLAERTGGTYSTLKVQPAELEDSGVYFCASSQEPAYEQYFGPGTRLTVT.

V and J are TRBV2 and TRBJ2-1; no firm D call. This CDR3 is built from 14 residues. Looked up from germline, CDR1 is SNHLY and CDR2 is FYNNEI. V lost 6 bases, J lost 3 bases, and 12 bases lay in between. The chain's CDR3 is CASRPGPVYNEQFF. In DNA, the CDR3 is TGTGCCAGCAGGCCGGGTCCCGTCTACAATGAGCAGTTCTTC.

The gene calls are TRBV6-1 and TRBJ2-1; TRBD2 agrees at 12 bases. Trimming took 0 bases from V and 13 from J; bases not matched to a gene: 4. The length of the CDR3 is 14 residues. CDR1 is MNHNS, CDR2 SASEGT, per germline. The CDR3 DNA is TGTGCCAGCAGTGAAGCGACTAGCGGGGGTTTACAGTTCTTC. Translating gives CASSEATSGGLQFF.

V gene TRBV6-6 combines with J gene TRBJ2-2, with 8 bases matching TRBD2. From germline, CDR1 is MNHNY and CDR2 SVGAGI (reference sequence). V shed 8 bases, J shed 7 bases, and the junction held 9 bases outside the gene matches. There are 14 residues in the CDR3. The CDR3 reads CASQSGGSGGELFF. CDR3 bases: TGTGCCAGCCAGAGCGGGGGTAGTGGCGGGGAGCTGTTTTTT.

This rearrangement joins TRBV6-5 to TRBJ2-7; no firm D call. V lost 4 bases to trimming and J lost 0 bases, with 7 bases between them. The CDR3 runs to 13 residues. Germline values: CDR1 MNHEY, CDR2 SVGAGI. The CDR3 region has the DNA TGTGCCAGCAGTTCCCAGGTCTCCTACGAGCAGTACTTC. Its protein is CASSSQVSYEQYF.

The chain links TRBV28 to TRBJ1-1; a weak D match, TRBD1 (5 bases). CDR1 and CDR2 from the germline V gene are MDHEN and SYDVKM. The germline V and J ends were trimmed by 2 bases and 1 base, with 8 bases remaining between them. This CDR3 contains 14 residues. This CDR3 reads CASSLKQGNTEAFF. CDR3 coding DNA: TGTGCCAGCAGTTTAAAGCAGGGGAACACTGAAGCTTTCTTT.

This clone was observed once. The chain couples TRBV28 to TRBJ2-5, with TRBD1 identical over 11 bases. CDR3 length: 17 residues. Germline-derived CDR1 and CDR2 are MDHEN and SYDVKM. V was pared by 4 bases and J by 5 bases, with 12 bases of the junction left unmatched. As DNA, the CDR3 is TGTGCCAGCAGTTACGAAATCGGACAGGGGGCCGGGGAGACCCAGTACTTC. This sequence encodes CASSYEIGQGAGETQYF.

This chain links TRBV29-1 with TRBJ1-6; 7 bases are shared with TRBD1. CDR3 length equals 14 residues. CDR1 and CDR2 from the germline V gene are SQVTM and ANQGSEA. The V segment lost 5 bases and the J segment 7 bases; nucleotides outside the gene matches: 8. The CDR3 DNA reads TGCAGCGTTAAATCAGGGACAGAGAATTCACCCCTCCACTTT. Translation: CSVKSGTENSPLHF.

The chain combines TRBV25-1 with TRBJ1-1; D is ambiguous. V was cut by 4 bases and J by 1 base, with 10 bases left in between. The CDR3 loop spans 14 amino acids. Germline-derived CDR1 and CDR2 are MGHDK and SYGVNS. The CDR3 is CASSVDNENTEAFF. In DNA form, the CDR3 reads TGTGCCAGCAGTGTCGACAACGAGAACACTGAAGCTTTCTTT.

This sequence joins TRBV18 and TRBJ2-7, with D unresolved. Germline V gives CDR1 KGHSH, CDR2 LQKENI. The CDR3 sequence is 15 residues long. Trimming removed 6 bases from V and 1 base from J, with 16 bases in between. The CDR3 is CASSRDLGDSYEQYF. CDR3 DNA: TGTGCCAGCTCCCGAGATTTGGGCGATTCCTACGAGCAGTACTTC.

The chain links TRBV6-6 to TRBJ2-4, with 7 bases matching TRBD1. The germline gives CDR1 MNHNY, CDR2 SVGAGI (reference sequence). Losses at the gene ends were 2 bases for V and 5 bases for J; bases not matched to a gene: 9. The CDR3 is 16 residues long. CDR3 nucleotide sequence: TGTGCCAGCAGTTACGGGGGCAGGGGGTCCCAAAACATTCAGTACTTC. It encodes CASSYGGRGSQNIQYF.